This TCR beta chain was sequenced during a study of OX40 agonist ivuxolimab in advanced cancers. Looking at the study overall: Ivuxolimab was a fully human IgG2 agonistic monoclonal antibody targeting the costimulatory receptor OX40 (CD134). Intravenous ivuxolimab was administered to patients every 2 weeks at six dose levels: 0.01, 0.1, 0.3, 1.5, 3 and 10 mg/kg. The paper covers the monotherapy dose-escalation part of the phase I ivuxolimab trial, which included N of about 56 patients. Patients were allowed to have had prior anti-PD-1, anti-PD-L1 or anti-CTLA-4 therapy, and around 43% of the dose-escalation patients had been treated with checkpoint inhibitors. Peripheral TCRbeta sequencing was intended to test whether TCR sequence diversity was altered and clonal T-cell expansion was caused by ivuxolimab. Among the roughly 52 dose-escalation patients, some 20 had hepatocellular carcinoma, approximately 15 melanoma, 9 renal cell carcinoma and 9 head and neck cancer. In the dose-escalation cohort, roughly four fifths of patients were male, and the mean age was approximately 60 years, with a range of about 23 to 90. Partial responses were achieved by three dose-escalation patients, of whom one had hepatocellular carcinoma and two had cutaneous melanoma. Here is what the overall study found, with its caveats: At doses from 0.1 to 3.0 mg/kg, clonal expansion was seen in both CD4+ and CD8+ blood T cells between baseline and week 6. Low levels of normalized T-cell clonal expansion were also seen in some patients who did not respond. Antigen specificity was not determined for the clonally expanded peripheral T cells. In the 0.1-3.0 mg/kg groups, partial responders had among the lowest normalized peripheral clonal expansion, particularly in CD8+ T cells. After ivuxolimab, CD8+ T cells had more expanded clones than CD4+ T cells on average.

V is reduced by 5 bases and J by 4 bases, leaving a spacing of 21 bases between them. The germline V gene specifies SGHVS as CDR1 and FQNEAQ as CDR2. From the cysteine through the phenylalanine, the CDR3 covers 17 amino acids. Just CDR3 DNA is preserved here, 51 bases in frame from base 1. Regarding this clone: What antigen it recognizes has not been identified. No qualities accompany the bases; no much larger clone lies one base away. The identical CDR3 is also encoded by other nucleotide sequences in the sample.

Patients with a history of autoimmune disease or receiving systemic immunosuppression were excluded from the trial. Peripheral blood for TCR sequencing was collected from all dose cohorts at baseline, on cycle 4 day 1, and on cycle 7 day 1. The samples were drawn from a first-in-human, open-label, multicenter phase I dose-escalation trial of ivuxolimab. The trial enrolled adults with locally advanced or metastatic head and neck squamous cell, hepatocellular, melanoma or renal cell carcinoma. CD4+ and CD8+ T cells were sorted separately from peripheral blood before TCR sequencing. For sequencing of the TCRbeta CDR3 region, genomic DNA was extracted from the sorted cells. The immunoSEQ Assay was used to sequence the TCRbeta CDR3 regions. The source is immuneACCESS, and TCRdb retained only in-frame sequences with V and J called. Part of the clones is not carried over; for the studies checked, unresolved V genes explain less than half of this, and the remainder is unexplained. This sample lists roughly 43,000 clones; 70% to 85% were detected once. The ten largest make up 1.5% to 2% of the sample.

The TCR sequence derives from an adult with an advanced solid tumor such as melanoma, head and neck, liver or kidney cancer. The source material was CD4+ or CD8+ T cells sorted from blood, sampled in a trial of the OX40 agonist ivuxolimab. The chain is made from TRBV7-8 and TRBJ1-3, with the D gene not confidently named. The CDR3 protein is CASSPVWGSGFGNTIYF. The DNA sequence is TGTGCCAGCAGCCCAGTTTGGGGTAGTGGCTTCGGAAACACCATATATTTT.